Detailed here is one TCR beta chain. CDR1 and CDR2 (germline): SGHRS, YFSETQ. This CDR3 contains 14 residues. V was pared by 2 bases and J by 4 bases, with 12 bases between. The sample is drawn from a study of CD8+CD57+ T cells in acquired aplastic anemia. About the study: Recorded DNA amounts for sorted CD4+ and CD8+ cells had an average of approximately 3 ug. CD4+ cells from healthy donors averaged roughly 9.9 million reads.

Profiling that covered TCR beta VDJ and CDR3 relied on genomic DNA as its template. TCRdb re-derived calls from the reads in MiXCR, one entry per CDR3 protein. Of about 200,000 distinct CDR3 sequences in the sample, almost 35% were seen once. The chain uses TRBV5-1 and TRBJ1-1; D is possibly TRBD1 (5 bases). The sequence derives from a human donor in good health, serving as a control. The material sequenced was sorted CD4+, CD8+, or CD8+CD57+ T cells (not recorded which) from PBMCs. The CDR3 DNA follows: TGCGCCAGCAGCTTTTCCCAGGGCGGCACTGAAGCTTTCTTT. The encoded protein is CASSFSQGGTEAFF.